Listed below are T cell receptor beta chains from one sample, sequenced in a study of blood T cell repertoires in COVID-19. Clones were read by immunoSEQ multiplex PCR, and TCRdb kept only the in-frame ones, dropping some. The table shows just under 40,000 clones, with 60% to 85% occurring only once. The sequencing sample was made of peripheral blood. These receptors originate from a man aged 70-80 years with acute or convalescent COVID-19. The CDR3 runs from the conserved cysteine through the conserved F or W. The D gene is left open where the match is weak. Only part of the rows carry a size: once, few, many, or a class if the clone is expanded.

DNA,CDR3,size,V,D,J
TGTGCCAGCAGTTTGCGGGGGACCCAGTACTTC,CASSLRGTQYF,-,TRBV28,-,TRBJ2-5
TGTGCCAGCAGCCAATATATAGGGACTTCCAATGAGCAGTTCTTC,CASSQYIGTSNEQFF,-,TRBV3-1/TRBV3-2,-,TRBJ2-1
TGTGCCAGCAGCTTTACTGAGAACTATGGCTACACCTTC,CASSFTENYGYTF,-,TRBV3-1/TRBV3-2,-,TRBJ1-2
TGTGCCAGCAGTTTTCCCGGGACAGGGCAACTGCCCCAGCATTTT,CASSFPGTGQLPQHF,-,TRBV28,TRBD1,TRBJ1-5
TGTGCCAGCAGCCCCCCGGACAGGGACACTGAAGCTTTCTTT,CASSPPDRDTEAFF,-,TRBV11-1,TRBD1,TRBJ1-1
TGTGCCAGCAGTTTGAGGAACAGGGGTGGCAATCAGCCCCAGCATTTT,CASSLRNRGGNQPQHF,-,TRBV28,TRBD1,TRBJ1-5
TGTGCCAGCAACGCCCCAGGGCCCCTATACGAGCAGTACTTC,CASNAPGPLYEQYF,-,TRBV6-5,-,TRBJ2-7
TGTGCCAGCTCACTCAACATGGGACTAGCGGGAACAGGGACCTACGAGCAGTACTTC,CASSLNMGLAGTGTYEQYF,-,TRBV18,TRBD2,TRBJ2-7
TGTGCCAGCAGTTACTCGAACAGGGATGAGCAGTTCTTC,CASSYSNRDEQFF,-,TRBV6-2/TRBV6-3,-,TRBJ2-1
TGTGCCAGCACTCCACAGGGTTACGAGCAGTACTTC,CASTPQGYEQYF,-,TRBV2,-,TRBJ2-7
TGTGCCAGCAGCTTGGCCCGGGACAGGGTTTTGGAAGGCTACACCTTC,CASSLARDRVLEGYTF,-,TRBV5-4,TRBD1,TRBJ1-2
TGTGCCAGCAGCGCAGGACCCGGGGGCAATCAGCCCCAGCATTTT,CASSAGPGGNQPQHF,-,TRBV9,-,TRBJ1-5
TGTGCTAGCAGCCAAGACAGGGGGGGAGTCGCTTTCTTT,CASSQDRGGVAFF,-,TRBV7-7,TRBD1,TRBJ1-1
TGTGCCAGCAGCGCGGGGGGGGGTAATGAGCAGTTCTTC,CASSAGGGNEQFF,-,TRBV12-3/TRBV12-4,TRBD2,TRBJ2-1
TGCGCCAGCCACGACAGGGGGCTGAACGAGCAGTACTTC,CASHDRGLNEQYF,-,TRBV5-1,TRBD1,TRBJ2-7
TGCGCCAGCAGCAACAGTCCTCTAGCGGGAGAGACCCAGTACTTC,CASSNSPLAGETQYF,-,TRBV4-3,TRBD2,TRBJ2-5
TGTGCCACCAGTGATTCCCGGGGGGGACTTGGCTATGGCTACACCTTC,CATSDSRGGLGYGYTF,-,TRBV24-1,-,TRBJ1-2
TGCGCCAGCAGCTATGGACTAGCGGGAGTAGGGGAGACCCAGTACTTC,CASSYGLAGVGETQYF,-,TRBV5-1,TRBD2,TRBJ2-5
TGTGCCAGCAGGGTAGGCAGGGGTGTTCAAGGCTACACCTTC,CASRVGRGVQGYTF,-,TRBV27,-,TRBJ1-2
TGTGCCAGCAGCCTACTAGCGGAGAGCTCCTACGAGCAGTACTTC,CASSLLAESSYEQYF,-,TRBV7-2,TRBD2,TRBJ2-7
TGTGCCAGCAGCCAGTCCCCACAGTCTGGGCACACCGGGGAGCTGTTTTTT,CASSQSPQSGHTGELFF,-,TRBV7-9,-,TRBJ2-2
TGTGCCACCCTGACCGGGACTAGCGCACCCTACGAGCAGTACTTC,CATLTGTSAPYEQYF,few,TRBV28,TRBD2,TRBJ2-7
TGTGCCAGCAGTCGGACAGGGTCTGGAAACACCATATATTTT,CASSRTGSGNTIYF,once,TRBV6-2/TRBV6-3,TRBD1,TRBJ1-3
TGTGCCAGTAGTCCCCGTGACAGGTACACAGATACGCAGTATTTT,CASSPRDRYTDTQYF,-,TRBV19,-,TRBJ2-3
TGTGCCAGCAGCTTAACAGGACACCCGGGTGAAAAACTGTTTTTT,CASSLTGHPGEKLFF,-,TRBV7-6,-,TRBJ1-4
TGTGCCAGCAGCAAAGGAAATCGACACTTGAACACTGAAGCTTTCTTT,CASSKGNRHLNTEAFF,-,TRBV21-1,-,TRBJ1-1
TGCGCCAGCAGCTTGGCCTGGCTAGCGGCAGATGAGCAGTTCTTC,CASSLAWLAADEQFF,-,TRBV5-1,TRBD2,TRBJ2-1
TGCGCCAGCAGCCACCTAGCCGACCGAGACACTGAAGCTTTCTTT,CASSHLADRDTEAFF,-,TRBV4-1,-,TRBJ1-1
TGCGCCAGCAGCCACACCTCCGGGACAGTCTTTAATGAAAAACTGTTTTTT,CASSHTSGTVFNEKLFF,-,TRBV4-1,TRBD1,TRBJ1-4
TGTGCCAGCAGTTTGGGCAGGCAAAGCTCCTACGAGCAGTACTTC,CASSLGRQSSYEQYF,-,TRBV27,-,TRBJ2-7
TGCAGTGGTATCCGGGACTACGAGCAGTACTTC,CSGIRDYEQYF,-,TRBV20-1,-,TRBJ2-7
TGTGCCAGCAGCTTAGATGTCACTAGCGGGAGAGTATTGGGCGAGCAGTACTTC,CASSLDVTSGRVLGEQYF,-,TRBV11-3,TRBD2,TRBJ2-7
TGTGCCAGCAGCCCAGACAGGGCCACCTATCAGCCCCAGCATTTT,CASSPDRATYQPQHF,-,TRBV7-2,TRBD1,TRBJ1-5
TGTGCCAGCACCAGGACAGGGTTGAATCAGCCCCAGCATTTT,CASTRTGLNQPQHF,-,TRBV2,TRBD1,TRBJ1-5
TGTGCCAGTAGTGTAAAGATGGACAGTCGCACAGATACGCAGTATTTT,CASSVKMDSRTDTQYF,-,TRBV19,-,TRBJ2-3
TGTGCCACCAGGGGACAGGGTGGGGAGACCCAGTACTTC,CATRGQGGETQYF,-,TRBV15,TRBD1,TRBJ2-5
TGCGCCAGCAGCCCCGAGGGACTAGCGGGAGGAGGGTCCACAGATACGCAGTATTTT,CASSPEGLAGGGSTDTQYF,-,TRBV5-1,TRBD2,TRBJ2-3
TGTGCCAGCAGCTACATACAGGGCTCCTACGAGCAGTACTTC,CASSYIQGSYEQYF,once,TRBV28,-,TRBJ2-7
TGTGCCAGCTCACGTACAGGGGACAATCAGCCCCAGCATTTT,CASSRTGDNQPQHF,-,TRBV18,TRBD1,TRBJ1-5
TGTGCCAGCAGCTTTTTACAGGGGGCTAGTGAAAAACTGTTTTTT,CASSFLQGASEKLFF,-,TRBV7-9,TRBD1,TRBJ1-4
TGTGCCAGCAGTCCCGGACAGGCTGGGGCCAACGTCCTGACTTTC,CASSPGQAGANVLTF,-,TRBV28,TRBD1,TRBJ2-6
TGCGCCAGCAGCCTCCGGACAGGGCAGGATGGCTACACCTTC,CASSLRTGQDGYTF,-,TRBV4-3,TRBD1,TRBJ1-2
TGTGCCAGCAGCTGGACAGGGTCGGGGGTCTACGAGCAGTACTTC,CASSWTGSGVYEQYF,-,TRBV7-9,TRBD1,TRBJ2-7
TGTGCCAGCTACCAGGGCGGCACCGGGGAGCTGTTTTTT,CASYQGGTGELFF,-,TRBV2,-,TRBJ2-2
TGTGCCAGCAGCTTGGGACAGGGAGTAGTGGGGGAGCTGTTTTTT,CASSLGQGVVGELFF,-,TRBV5-6,TRBD1,TRBJ2-2
TGTGCCAGTACTCCCCTAGCGGGAGGAACCACAGATACGCAGTATTTT,CASTPLAGGTTDTQYF,-,TRBV19,TRBD2,TRBJ2-3
TGTGCCAGCAGCGTAGAGGGGGCGGGACTTAGCACAGATACGCAGTATTTT,CASSVEGAGLSTDTQYF,-,TRBV9,-,TRBJ2-3
TGTGCCAGCAGCCCCTATGAGTGGGATACGCAGTATTTT,CASSPYEWDTQYF,-,TRBV6-6,-,TRBJ2-3
TGTGCCAGCAGTTTGACAGCGAACACTGAAGCTTTCTTT,CASSLTANTEAFF,-,TRBV28,-,TRBJ1-1
TGCGCCAGCAGCCAGGGGCCGAACACCGGGGAGCTGTTTTTT,CASSQGPNTGELFF,-,TRBV4-1,-,TRBJ2-2
TGCGCCAGCAGCCAAGAGATCGGGAGGGCCAGGAGGGAGCTGTTTTTT,CASSQEIGRARRELFF,-,TRBV4-1,TRBD2,TRBJ2-2
TGTGCCAGCAGCCATGGGACTAGCGGGCTCTACGAGCAGTACTTC,CASSHGTSGLYEQYF,-,TRBV3-1/TRBV3-2,TRBD2,TRBJ2-7
TGTGCCAGCAGCCCGGAGGTCGCTTCACCCCTCCACTTT,CASSPEVASPLHF,-,TRBV5-4,-,TRBJ1-6
TGTGCCAGCAGCTTGGACAGGGTAGGCCAGCCCCAGCATTTT,CASSLDRVGQPQHF,-,TRBV5-5,-,TRBJ1-5
TGTGCCAGCAGCCAAGAGGGGGCCAGGGGCGAGCAGTACTTC,CASSQEGARGEQYF,few,TRBV4-2,-,TRBJ2-7
TGTGCCAGCAGCGTAGGGGCTGGCAATGAGCAGTTCTTC,CASSVGAGNEQFF,-,TRBV9,-,TRBJ2-1
TGTGCCACCGGGGTGGTTGCGGGAGAAAACACCGGGGAGCTGTTTTTT,CATGVVAGENTGELFF,-,TRBV7-9,TRBD2,TRBJ2-2